The sequence of this TCR beta chain was determined in a study of beta chain features in type 1 diabetes. Study results and limitations: Shorter TCRB CDR3s, moderately but significantly so, were found in Type 1 diabetes patients in all four CD4+ subsets. Any PCR bias toward short templates would affect both groups alike.

Trimming cost V 0 bases and J 3 bases, with 12 bases left between them. Per germline, CDR1 MGHRA and CDR2 YSYEKL. This CDR3 is built from 16 residues. The authors reverse transcribed all of the isolated RNA, so sequencing captured expressed TCRB transcripts. The average read count of naive, central memory and regulatory T cell samples was around 3.8 million. Using immunoSEQ multiplex PCR, the repertoire was profiled, and TCRdb retains in-frame clones only, with some absent. The sample shows 140,000 to 150,000 clones, about 13% of them seen only once. There are many counts of this clone. The antigen remains unidentified.

The chain has TRBV4-1 and TRBJ1-5; D unresolved. The specimen sequenced was central memory CD4+ T cells from blood. The sequence derives from a man aged 18 to 30 with type 1 diabetes. CDR3 DNA: TGCGCCAGCAGCCAAGATCCACCTCAGGTCAATCAGCCCCAGCATTTT. Its protein is CASSQDPPQVNQPQHF.